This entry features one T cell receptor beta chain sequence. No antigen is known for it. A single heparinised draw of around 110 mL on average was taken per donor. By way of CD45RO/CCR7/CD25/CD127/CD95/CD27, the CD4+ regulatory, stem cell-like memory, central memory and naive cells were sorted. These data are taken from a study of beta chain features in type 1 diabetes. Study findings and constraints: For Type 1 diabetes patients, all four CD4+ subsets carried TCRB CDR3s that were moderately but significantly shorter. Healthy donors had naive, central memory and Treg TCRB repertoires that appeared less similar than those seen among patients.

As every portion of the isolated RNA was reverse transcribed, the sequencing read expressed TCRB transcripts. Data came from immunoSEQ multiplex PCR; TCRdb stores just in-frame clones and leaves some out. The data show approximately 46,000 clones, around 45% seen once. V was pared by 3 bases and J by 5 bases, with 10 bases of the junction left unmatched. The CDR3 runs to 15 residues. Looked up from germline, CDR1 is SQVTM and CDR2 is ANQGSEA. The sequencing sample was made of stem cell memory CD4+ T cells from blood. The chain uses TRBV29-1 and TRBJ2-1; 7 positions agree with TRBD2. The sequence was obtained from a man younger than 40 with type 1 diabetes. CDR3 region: CSVDSLASGHNEQFF. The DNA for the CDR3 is TGCAGCGTTGATTCATTGGCTAGCGGTCACAATGAGCAGTTCTTC.